This T cell receptor (beta chain) emerged from a study of CD8+ T cells in alopecia areata. TCR sequencing used cDNA made by reverse transcription of extracted RNA. This table comes from immunoSEQ multiplex PCR, and its TCRdb copy is limited to in-frame clones, with some not included. The data show approximately 160,000 clones, less than 80% seen once. The treatment: oral pan-JAK inhibitor, 5-10 mg twice daily. Peripheral blood and lesional scalp punch biopsies came from alopecia areata patients. Source: CD4+ T cells sorted from blood, taken at week 24, from a patient treated with tofacitinib. This receptor was taken from a human donor with alopecia areata.

CDR3 in amino acids: CSVEDRGRTGELFF. CDR3 DNA: TGCAGCGTTGAAGACAGGGGGCGGACCGGGGAGCTGTTTTTT. This sequence joins TRBV29-1 and TRBJ2-2; 8 nucleotides align to TRBD1. Germline CDR1 reads SQVTM; CDR2 reads ANQGSEA. This CDR3 has 14 amino acids. After removal of 0 bases from V and 5 bases from J, the junction contained 2 bases not matched to a gene.